These 10 T cell receptor beta chains were sequenced from one sample in a study of T cells in Graves' hyperthyroidism and ophthalmopathy. TCR beta CDR3 region amplification was performed from RNA transcripts. HTBI primers were employed in a first-round RT-PCR of the TCR CDR3. MiXCR, applied by TCRdb to the multiplex PCR reads, yields one record per CDR3 protein. The sample shows approximately 410,000 distinct CDR3 sequences, roughly 15% of them seen only once. The sequencing input was blood. The receptors were gathered from a woman younger than 30 with Graves' hyperthyroidism.

This clonotype has more than one count but fewer than ten. This chain connects TRBV4-2 to TRBJ2-3; 13 bases fit TRBD2. The CDR3 sequence is 18 residues long. V shed 4 bases and J 0 bases; nucleotides not matched to a gene: 7. The germline V gene has CDR1 LGHNA and CDR2 YNFKEQ. The CDR3 DNA reads TGTGCCAGCAGCCGAGCACTAGCGGGAGGGCCTAGCACAGATACGCAGTATTTT. Translated: CASSRALAGGPSTDTQYF.

This clonotype was picked up many times. The rearrangement links TRBV25-1 to TRBJ1-1; 8 bases fit TRBD1. After removal of 4 bases from V and 4 bases from J, the junction contained 5 bases not matched to a gene. Germline lookup yields CDR1 MGHDK and CDR2 SYGVNS. CDR3 length: 14 residues. The CDR3 loop reads CASSVGQGSTEAFF. The CDR3 DNA sequence: TGTGCCAGCAGTGTAGGACAGGGTTCCACTGAAGCTTTCTTT.

The chain uses TRBV7-8 and TRBJ1-5; D unresolved. Germline V gives CDR1 SGHVS, CDR2 FQNEAQ. Deletions cut 0 bases from V and 4 bases from J, with 13 bases between. This CDR3 has 16 residues. CDR3 residues: CASSLAAGKRNQPQHF. The CDR3 DNA is TGTGCCAGCAGCTTAGCGGCGGGCAAGAGAAATCAGCCCCAGCATTTT.

This clonotype was counted a few times. The chain links TRBV4-3 to TRBJ1-1, with TRBD1 matching over 10 bases. CDR3 size: 15 residues. V lost 0 bases to trimming and J lost 4 bases; unmatched junction nucleotides: 2. CDR1 and CDR2 from the germline V gene are LGHNA and YSLEER. For the CDR3, the DNA is TGCGCCAGCAGCCAAGAGGACAGGGGGGGCACTGAAGCTTTCTTT. It specifies CASSQEDRGGTEAFF.

This clonotype was counted at least ten times. The chain joins TRBV11-2 to TRBJ1-1; D is unresolved. The V end was cut by 0 bases, the J end by 0 bases, with 8 bases between. The germline V gene encodes CDR1 SGHAT and CDR2 FQNNGV. The CDR3 totals 15 residues. DNA for the CDR3: TGTGCCAGCAGCTTAGAGTGGAGCATGAACACTGAAGCTTTCTTT. Amino acid sequence: CASSLEWSMNTEAFF.

The chain has TRBV6-1 and TRBJ1-5, with D perhaps matching TRBD1 (6 bases). Germline V gene data show CDR1 as MNHNS and CDR2 as SASEGT. V lost 7 bases, J lost 4 bases, and 17 bases lay in between. The CDR3 is 15 residues long. DNA for the CDR3: TGTGCCAGCACTGGGTCAGGGGCGAGTAATCAGCCCCAGCATTTT. This encodes CASTGSGASNQPQHF.

This clonotype was seen many times. This chain uses TRBV6-1 with TRBJ2-1; D call uncertain. Trimming stripped 2 bases from V and 0 bases from J, with 11 bases between. Germline CDR1 reads MNHNS; CDR2 reads SASEGT. The CDR3 consists of 16 residues. Written as DNA, the CDR3 is TGTGCCAGCAGTGAATGGGCGGAGAGCTCCTACAATGAGCAGTTCTTC. This codes for CASSEWAESSYNEQFF.

The chain has TRBV5-4 and TRBJ2-7; 11 bases are a match to TRBD2. The CDR3 has 16 amino acids. CDR1 and CDR2 from the germline V gene are SGHNT and YYREEE (reference sequence). V was clipped by 4 bases and J by 3 bases; unmatched bases: 9. The CDR3, as DNA: TGTGCCAGCAGCAGGCTAGCGGGAGGAGTCTTCTACGAGCAGTACTTC. Protein product: CASSRLAGGVFYEQYF.

This clonotype was counted many times. The J gene is TRBJ1-1, the V gene TRBV24-1; D unresolved. V lost 4 bases and J lost 4, with 9 bases in between. Per germline, CDR1 KGHDR and CDR2 SFDVKD. The CDR3 sequence is 13 residues long. The CDR3 DNA reads as TGTGCCACCAGTGACACTGACGGCACTGAAGCTTTCTTT. Translating gives CATSDTDGTEAFF.

This rearrangement joins TRBV12-3 or TRBV12-4 to TRBJ2-3, with unresolved D. The length of the CDR3 is 14 residues. The germline V and J ends were trimmed by 0 bases and 5 bases, with 9 bases remaining between them. CDR3: CASSLAEVLDTQYF. The CDR3 nucleotides are TGTGCCAGCAGTTTAGCGGAAGTGTTAGATACGCAGTATTTT.